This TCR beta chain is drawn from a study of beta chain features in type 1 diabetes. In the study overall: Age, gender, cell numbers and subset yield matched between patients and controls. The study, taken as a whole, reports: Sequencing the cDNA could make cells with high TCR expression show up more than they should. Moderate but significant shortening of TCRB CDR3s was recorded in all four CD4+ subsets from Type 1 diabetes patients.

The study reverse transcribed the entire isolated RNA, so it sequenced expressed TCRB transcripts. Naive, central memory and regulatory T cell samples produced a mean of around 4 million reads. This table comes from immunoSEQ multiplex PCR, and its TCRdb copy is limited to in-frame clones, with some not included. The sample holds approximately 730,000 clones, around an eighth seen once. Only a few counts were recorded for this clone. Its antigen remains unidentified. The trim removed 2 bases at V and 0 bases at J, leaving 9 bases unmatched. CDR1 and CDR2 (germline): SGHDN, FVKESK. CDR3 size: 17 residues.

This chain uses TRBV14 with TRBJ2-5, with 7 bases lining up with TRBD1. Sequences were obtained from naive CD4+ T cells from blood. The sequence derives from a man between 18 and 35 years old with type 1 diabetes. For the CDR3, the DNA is TGTGCCAGCAGCCAACCTGCCGACAGGGTGTACCAAGAGACCCAGTACTTC. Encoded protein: CASSQPADRVYQETQYF.